This TCR beta chain appears in the sequencing data of a study of blood T cell repertoires in COVID-19. As for the study in general: Acute and convalescent COVID-19 samples came from the United States, Italy and Spain.

V dropped 4 bases and J dropped 6; count of bases not matched to a gene: 11. The CDR3 length is 17 residues. Germline CDR1 reads LNHDA; CDR2 reads SQIVND (reference sequence). In the authors' workflow: Amplification with reference gene primers provided the estimates of nucleated cell counts. Data came from immunoSEQ multiplex PCR; TCRdb stores just in-frame clones and leaves some out. V, J and clone size derive from that table, while D and trimming were established from the DNA sequence. This table has 210,000 or so clones, almost 85% appearing once. This receptor was identified in a woman aged 65 to 85 with active or convalescent COVID-19. The sample comprised peripheral blood. The chain uses TRBV19 and TRBJ2-3; 12 bases match TRBD2. The CDR3 region has the DNA TGTGCCAGTAGTAGGATGACTAGCGGGGGCCTCTCGGATACGCAGTATTTT. Amino acids: CASSRMTSGGLSDTQYF. The variable domain in full, with the rest retrieved from reference TRBV19 and TRBJ2-3, is DGGITQSPKYLFRKEGQNVTLSCEQNLNHDAMYWYRQDPGQGLRLIYYSQIVNDFQKGDIAEGYSVSREKKESFPLTVTSAQKNPTAFYLCASSRMTSGGLSDTQYFGPGTRLTVL.